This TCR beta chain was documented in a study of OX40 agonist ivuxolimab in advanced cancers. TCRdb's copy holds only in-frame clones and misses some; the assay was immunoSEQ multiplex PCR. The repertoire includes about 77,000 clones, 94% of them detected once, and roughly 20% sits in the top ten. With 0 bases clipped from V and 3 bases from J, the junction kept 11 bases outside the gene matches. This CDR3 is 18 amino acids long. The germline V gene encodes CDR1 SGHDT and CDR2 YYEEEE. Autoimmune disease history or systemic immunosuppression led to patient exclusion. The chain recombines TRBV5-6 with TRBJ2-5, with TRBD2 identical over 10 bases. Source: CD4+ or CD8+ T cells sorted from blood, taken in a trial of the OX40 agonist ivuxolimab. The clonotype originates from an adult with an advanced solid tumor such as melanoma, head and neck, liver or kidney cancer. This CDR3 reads CASSLALAGENSKETQYF. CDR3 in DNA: TGTGCCAGCAGCTTGGCGCTAGCGGGGGAGAATTCCAAAGAGACCCAGTACTTC.